The entry below gives a single T cell receptor beta chain sequence along with its context. These data come from a study of blood T cell repertoires in COVID-19. As for the study in general: Researchers got acute and convalescent COVID-19 samples from the United States, Italy and Spain. T cells, B-cell-depleted T cells, or PBMCs provided the cDNA or gDNA that served as material.

The Seattle site enrolled patients during active infection and followed them longitudinally. Study processing details: Using reference gene primer amplification, nucleated cell counts were estimated. Using immunoSEQ multiplex PCR, the repertoire was profiled, and TCRdb retains in-frame clones only, with some absent. That table gives V, J and clone size, and the DNA gave D and trimming. Of 400,000 to 450,000 clones in the sample, around 90% were seen once. The TCR originated in a man younger than 35 with COVID-19, enrolled during active disease. Sequencing was done on a sample of peripheral blood.

CDR3 region: CASSLPTGYGYTF. The CDR3 DNA is TGTGCCAGCAGCTTACCGACGGGGTATGGCTACACCTTC. The chain recombines TRBV3-1 (or the pseudogene TRBV3-2) with TRBJ1-2; no clear D. The CDR3 runs to 13 residues. The germline CDR1 and CDR2 sequences are LGHDT and YNNKEL (reference sequence). V lost 5 bases and J 5 bases, leaving 12 bases between the germline ends.